Shown below are 6 T cell receptor beta chains from a single sample sequenced in a study of CD4 T cells in relation to SARS-CoV-2 and coronaviruses. These receptors lack a known antigen. Data came from immunoSEQ multiplex PCR; TCRdb stores just in-frame clones and leaves some out. Of around 30,000 clones listed, roughly four fifths are singletons. Material for sequencing was memory CD4+ T cells from PBMCs, cultured in vitro. The receptors shown here come from an adult with COVID-19.

This clone was detected a few times. V is TRBV10-3 and J is TRBJ1-1, with 8 bases lining up with TRBD1. CDR3 length: 11 amino acids. CDR1 and CDR2 from the germline V gene are ENHRY and SYGVKD. V was pared by 10 bases and J by 5 bases, with 3 bases of the junction left unmatched. CDR3: CATTGGTEAFF. CDR3 nucleotide sequence: TGTGCCACAACAGGGGGGACTGAAGCTTTCTTT.

This clone was recorded only once. The chain is built from TRBV28 and TRBJ1-5; 8 nucleotides match TRBD1. J lost 1 base, V lost 5 bases, and 4 bases had no gene match. This CDR3 comprises 15 residues. Germline V lookup: CDR1 MDHEN, CDR2 SYDVKM. The CDR3 DNA follows: TGTGCCAGCAGTGCAAGGACAGGGAGCAATCAGCCCCAGCATTTT. This codes for CASSARTGSNQPQHF.

The chain joins TRBV7-2 to TRBJ1-5; TRBD1 is a possible D gene (6 bases). This CDR3 contains 16 residues. Trimming left V 5 bases short and J 4 bases short, with 18 bases between. CDR1 and CDR2 (germline): SGHTA, FQGNSA. The DNA for the CDR3 is TGTGCCAGCAGCCTAGGGGGGCCGGGACATAATCAGCCCCAGCATTTT. Translating gives CASSLGGPGHNQPQHF.

The chain uses TRBV3-1 (or the pseudogene TRBV3-2) and TRBJ1-2; 8 bases are shared with TRBD1. There are 13 residues in the CDR3. V shed 5 bases, J shed 6 bases, and the junction held 5 bases outside the gene matches. From germline, CDR1 is LGHDT and CDR2 YNNKEL (reference sequence). The CDR3 is CASSKGTGDGYTF. The CDR3 coding sequence is TGTGCCAGCAGCAAAGGGACAGGAGATGGCTACACCTTC.

The V and J genes are TRBV21-1 and TRBJ1-1. TRBV21-1 represents a pseudogene. This CDR3 is built from 12 residues. The CDR3 DNA is TGTGCCAGCAGCAAGCCGGCGGCAAAAGCTTTCTTT. Translation: CASSKPAAKAFF.

This rearrangement joins TRBV12-3 or TRBV12-4 to TRBJ2-7; the match to TRBD2 covers 7 bases. V gave up 4 bases and J gave up 4 bases; unmatched junction bases: 4. The CDR3 loop spans 13 amino acids. For the CDR3, the DNA is TGTGCCAGCAGTTCAGCGGGGACTTACGAGCAGTACTTC. The encoded protein is CASSSAGTYEQYF.